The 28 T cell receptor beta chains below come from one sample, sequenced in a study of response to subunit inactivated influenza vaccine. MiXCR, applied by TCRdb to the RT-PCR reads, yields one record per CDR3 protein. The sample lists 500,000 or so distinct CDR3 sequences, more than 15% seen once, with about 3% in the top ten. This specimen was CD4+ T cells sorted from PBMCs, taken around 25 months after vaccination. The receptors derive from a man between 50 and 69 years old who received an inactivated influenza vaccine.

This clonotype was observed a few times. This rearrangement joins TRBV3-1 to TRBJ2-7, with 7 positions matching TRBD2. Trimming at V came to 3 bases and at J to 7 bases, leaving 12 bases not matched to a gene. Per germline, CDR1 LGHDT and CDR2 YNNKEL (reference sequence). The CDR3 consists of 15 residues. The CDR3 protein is CASSHFGTTTGEQYF. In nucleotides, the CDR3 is TGTGCCAGCAGCCATTTCGGGACTACCACTGGGGAGCAGTACTTC.

DNA of the CDR3: TGTGCCAGCAGTTACAATTGGGGGTCCCCGGGAGTGGCGCAGTTCTTC. Translated: CASSYNWGSPGVAQFF. The chain couples TRBV6-2 or TRBV6-3 to TRBJ2-1, with D perhaps TRBD2 (6 bases). The V end lost 2 bases, the J end lost 12 bases, and 23 bases lay between the germline ends. The CDR3 has 16 residues. Germline V CDR1 and CDR2: MNHEY, SVGEGT.

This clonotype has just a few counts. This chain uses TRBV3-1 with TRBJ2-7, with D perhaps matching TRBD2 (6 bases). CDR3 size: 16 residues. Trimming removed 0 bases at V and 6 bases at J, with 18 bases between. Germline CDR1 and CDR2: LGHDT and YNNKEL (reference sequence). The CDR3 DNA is TGTGCCAGCAGCCAAGAGGGGTGGGTTAGCGGCCGCGAGCAGTACTTC. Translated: CASSQEGWVSGREQYF.

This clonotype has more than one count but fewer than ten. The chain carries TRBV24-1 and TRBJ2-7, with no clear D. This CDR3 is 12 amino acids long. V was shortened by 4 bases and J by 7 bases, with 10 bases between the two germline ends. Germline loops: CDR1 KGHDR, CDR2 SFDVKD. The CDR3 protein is CATSEWEGEQYF. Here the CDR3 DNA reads TGTGCCACCAGTGAGTGGGAAGGGGAGCAGTACTTC.

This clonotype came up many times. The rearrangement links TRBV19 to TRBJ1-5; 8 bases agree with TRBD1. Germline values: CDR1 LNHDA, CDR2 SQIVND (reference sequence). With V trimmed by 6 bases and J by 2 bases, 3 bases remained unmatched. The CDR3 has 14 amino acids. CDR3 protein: CASSAGGGNQPQHF. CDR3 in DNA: TGTGCCAGTAGCGCAGGGGGCGGCAATCAGCCCCAGCATTTT.

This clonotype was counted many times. CDR3 sequence reads: CASSLGFQHNTDTQYF. In DNA, the CDR3 is TGTGCCAGCAGCTTAGGGTTCCAACACAACACAGATACGCAGTATTTT. This rearrangement joins TRBV7-6 to TRBJ2-3; unclear D gene. The CDR3 consists of 16 residues. CDR1 is SGHVS, CDR2 FNYEAQ, per germline. Trimming took off 1 base at V and 2 bases at J, with 13 bases between the two ends.

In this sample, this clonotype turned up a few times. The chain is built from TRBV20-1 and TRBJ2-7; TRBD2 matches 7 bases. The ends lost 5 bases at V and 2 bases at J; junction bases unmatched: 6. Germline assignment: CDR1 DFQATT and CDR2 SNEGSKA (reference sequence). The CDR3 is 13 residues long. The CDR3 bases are TGCAGTGCTCGACTAGCCTCGACCTACGAGCAGTACTTC. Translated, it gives CSARLASTYEQYF.

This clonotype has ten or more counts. In DNA form, the CDR3 reads TGCGCCAGCAGCGTAAGCGGTCAGGGTGATGAGCAGTTCTTC. Its translation: CASSVSGQGDEQFF. The genes are TRBV5-1 and TRBJ2-1; tentatively, D is TRBD1 or TRBD2 (5 bases each). V dropped 4 bases and J dropped 8 bases, with 16 bases sitting between them. Germline CDR1 reads SGHRS; CDR2 reads YFSETQ. CDR3 length: 14 amino acids. The whole variable domain, remainder taken from reference TRBV5-1 and TRBJ2-1, is KAGVTQTPRYLIKTRGQQVTLSCSPISGHRSVSWYQQTPGQGLQFLFEYFSETQRNKGNFPGRFSGRQFSNSRSEMNVSTLELGDSALYLCASSVSGQGDEQFFGPGTRLTVL.

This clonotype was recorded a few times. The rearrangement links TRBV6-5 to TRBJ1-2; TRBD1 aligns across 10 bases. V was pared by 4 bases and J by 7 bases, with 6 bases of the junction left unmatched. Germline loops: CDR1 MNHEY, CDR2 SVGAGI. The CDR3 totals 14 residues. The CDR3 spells CASSLGTGVGGYTF. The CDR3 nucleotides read TGTGCCAGCAGTTTAGGGACAGGGGTAGGTGGCTACACCTTC.

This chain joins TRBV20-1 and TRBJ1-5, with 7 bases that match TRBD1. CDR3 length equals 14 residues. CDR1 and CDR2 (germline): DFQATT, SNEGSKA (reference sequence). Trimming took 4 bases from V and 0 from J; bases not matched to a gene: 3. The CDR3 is CSAIGGSSNQPQHF. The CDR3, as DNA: TGCAGTGCTATAGGGGGCTCTAGCAATCAGCCCCAGCATTTT.

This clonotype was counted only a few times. DNA of the CDR3: TGTGCCAGTAGCAAGGGAATGGAAACTGAAGCTTTCTTT. Residues: CASSKGMETEAFF. The rearrangement joins TRBV19 to TRBJ1-1; D uncertain. The germline V gene has CDR1 LNHDA and CDR2 SQIVND (reference sequence). The CDR3 covers 13 residues. V dropped 6 bases and J dropped 5 bases, with 13 bases sitting between them.

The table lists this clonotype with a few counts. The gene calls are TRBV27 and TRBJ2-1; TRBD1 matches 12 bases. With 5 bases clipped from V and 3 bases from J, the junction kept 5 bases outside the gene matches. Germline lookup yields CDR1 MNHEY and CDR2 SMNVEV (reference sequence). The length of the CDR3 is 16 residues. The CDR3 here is CASSQRDRGLYNEQFF. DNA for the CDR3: TGTGCCAGCAGTCAAAGGGACAGGGGGCTCTACAATGAGCAGTTCTTC.

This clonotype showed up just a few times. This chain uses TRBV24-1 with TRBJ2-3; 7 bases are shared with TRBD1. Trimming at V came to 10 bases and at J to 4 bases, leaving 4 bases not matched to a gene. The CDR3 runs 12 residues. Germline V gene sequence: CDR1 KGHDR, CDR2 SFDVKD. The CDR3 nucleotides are TGTGCCACTGCAGGGGGAGCAGATACGCAGTATTTT. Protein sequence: CATAGGADTQYF.

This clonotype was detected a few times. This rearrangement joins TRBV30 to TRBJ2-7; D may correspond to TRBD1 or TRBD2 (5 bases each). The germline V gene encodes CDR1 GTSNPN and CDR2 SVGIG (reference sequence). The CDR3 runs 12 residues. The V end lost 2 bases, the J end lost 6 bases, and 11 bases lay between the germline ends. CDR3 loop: CAWSLSGSEQYF. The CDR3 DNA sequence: TGTGCCTGGAGTTTATCAGGGAGCGAGCAGTACTTC.

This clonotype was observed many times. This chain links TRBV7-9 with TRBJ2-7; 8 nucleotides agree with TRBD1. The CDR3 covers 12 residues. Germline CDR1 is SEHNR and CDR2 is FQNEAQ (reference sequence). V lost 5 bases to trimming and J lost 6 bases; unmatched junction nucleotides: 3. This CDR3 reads CASSRDRGEQYF. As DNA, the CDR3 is TGTGCCAGCAGCCGAGACAGGGGCGAGCAGTACTTC.

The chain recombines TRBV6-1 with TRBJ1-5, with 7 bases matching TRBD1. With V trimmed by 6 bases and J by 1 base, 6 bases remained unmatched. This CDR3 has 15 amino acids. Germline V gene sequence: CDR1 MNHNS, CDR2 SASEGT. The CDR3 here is CASRRQGGSNQPQHF. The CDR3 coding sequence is TGTGCCAGCAGGAGACAGGGAGGGAGCAATCAGCCCCAGCATTTT.

The CDR3 nucleotides read TGCGCCAGCAGCTTGGGTCCTAGCGACCAAGAGACCCAGTACTTC. It yields the protein CASSLGPSDQETQYF. The chain links TRBV5-1 to TRBJ2-5; D may be TRBD2 (6 bases). Trimming removed 0 bases from V and 0 bases from J, with 9 bases in between. The CDR3 spans 15 residues. Germline V lookup: CDR1 SGHRS, CDR2 YFSETQ.

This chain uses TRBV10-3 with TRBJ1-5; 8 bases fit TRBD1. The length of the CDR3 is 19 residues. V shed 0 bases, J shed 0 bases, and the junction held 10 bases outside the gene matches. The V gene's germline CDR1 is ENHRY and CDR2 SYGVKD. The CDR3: CAISESRTGFAYSNQPQHF. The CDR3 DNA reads TGTGCCATCAGTGAGTCTCGGACAGGGTTCGCTTATAGCAATCAGCCCCAGCATTTT.

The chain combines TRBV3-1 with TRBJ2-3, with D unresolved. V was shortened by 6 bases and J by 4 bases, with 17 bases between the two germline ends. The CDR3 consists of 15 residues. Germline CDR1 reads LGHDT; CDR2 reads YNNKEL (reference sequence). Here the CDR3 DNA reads TGTGCCAGCAGTCCCAGAAACCTGCAGGCAGATACGCAGTATTTT. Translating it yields CASSPRNLQADTQYF.

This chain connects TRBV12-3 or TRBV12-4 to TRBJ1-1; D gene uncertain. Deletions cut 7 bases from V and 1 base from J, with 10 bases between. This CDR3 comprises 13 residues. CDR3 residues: CASIRGGNTEAFF. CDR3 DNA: TGTGCCAGCATCCGGGGAGGGAACACTGAAGCTTTCTTT.

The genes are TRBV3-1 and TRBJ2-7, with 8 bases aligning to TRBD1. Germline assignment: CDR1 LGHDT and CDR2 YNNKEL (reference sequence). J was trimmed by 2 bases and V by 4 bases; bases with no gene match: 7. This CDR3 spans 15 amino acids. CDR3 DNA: TGTGCCAGCAGCCGGGGTGTGGACAGGGCCTACGAGCAGTACTTC. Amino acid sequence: CASSRGVDRAYEQYF.

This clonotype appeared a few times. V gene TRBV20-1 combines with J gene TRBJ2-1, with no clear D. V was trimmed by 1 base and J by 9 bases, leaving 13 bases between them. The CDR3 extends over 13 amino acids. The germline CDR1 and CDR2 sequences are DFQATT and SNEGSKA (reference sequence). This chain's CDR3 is CSARVGSAGEQFF. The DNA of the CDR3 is TGCAGTGCTAGAGTAGGGTCGGCTGGTGAGCAGTTCTTC.

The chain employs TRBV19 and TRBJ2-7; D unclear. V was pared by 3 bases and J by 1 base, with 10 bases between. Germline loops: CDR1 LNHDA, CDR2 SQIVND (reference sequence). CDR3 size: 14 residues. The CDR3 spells CASSISTSSYEQYF. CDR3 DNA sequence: TGTGCCAGTAGTATCTCAACCAGTTCCTACGAGCAGTACTTC.

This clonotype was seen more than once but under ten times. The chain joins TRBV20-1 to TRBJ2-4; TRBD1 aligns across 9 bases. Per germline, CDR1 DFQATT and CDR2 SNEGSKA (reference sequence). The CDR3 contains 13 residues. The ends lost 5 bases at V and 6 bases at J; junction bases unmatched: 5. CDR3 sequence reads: CSAPRQGGNIQYF. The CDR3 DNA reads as TGCAGTGCTCCCCGACAGGGGGGAAACATTCAGTACTTC.

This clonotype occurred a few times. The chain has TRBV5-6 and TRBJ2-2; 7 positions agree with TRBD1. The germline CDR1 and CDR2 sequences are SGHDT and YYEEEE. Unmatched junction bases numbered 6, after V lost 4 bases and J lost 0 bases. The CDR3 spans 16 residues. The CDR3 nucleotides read TGTGCCAGCAGCGCCCCCGGACAGGCGAACACCGGGGAGCTGTTTTTT. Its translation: CASSAPGQANTGELFF. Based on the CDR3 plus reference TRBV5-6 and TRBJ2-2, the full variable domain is DAGVTQSPTHLIKTRGQQVTLRCSPKSGHDTVSWYQQALGQGPQFIFQYYEEEERQRGNFPDRFSGHQFPNYSSELNVNALLLGDSALYLCASSAPGQANTGELFFGEGSRLTVL.

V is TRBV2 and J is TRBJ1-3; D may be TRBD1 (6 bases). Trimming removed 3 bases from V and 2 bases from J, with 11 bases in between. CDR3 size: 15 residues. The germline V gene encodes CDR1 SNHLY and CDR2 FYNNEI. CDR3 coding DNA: TGTGCCAGCAGTGAGGAGTCAGGGGCTGGAAACACCATATATTTT. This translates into CASSEESGAGNTIYF.

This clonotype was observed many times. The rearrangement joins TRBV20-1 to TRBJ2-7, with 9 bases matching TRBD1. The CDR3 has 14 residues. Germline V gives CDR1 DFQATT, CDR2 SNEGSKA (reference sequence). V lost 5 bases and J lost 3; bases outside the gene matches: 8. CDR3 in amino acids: CSAGRQGVSYEQYF. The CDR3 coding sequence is TGCAGTGCTGGAAGACAGGGGGTCAGCTACGAGCAGTACTTC.

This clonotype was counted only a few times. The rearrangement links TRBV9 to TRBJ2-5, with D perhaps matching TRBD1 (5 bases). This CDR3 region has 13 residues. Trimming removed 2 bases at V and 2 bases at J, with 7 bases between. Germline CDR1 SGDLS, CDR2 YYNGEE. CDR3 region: CASSVRQQETQYF. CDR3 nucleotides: TGTGCCAGCAGCGTTCGACAGCAAGAGACCCAGTACTTC.